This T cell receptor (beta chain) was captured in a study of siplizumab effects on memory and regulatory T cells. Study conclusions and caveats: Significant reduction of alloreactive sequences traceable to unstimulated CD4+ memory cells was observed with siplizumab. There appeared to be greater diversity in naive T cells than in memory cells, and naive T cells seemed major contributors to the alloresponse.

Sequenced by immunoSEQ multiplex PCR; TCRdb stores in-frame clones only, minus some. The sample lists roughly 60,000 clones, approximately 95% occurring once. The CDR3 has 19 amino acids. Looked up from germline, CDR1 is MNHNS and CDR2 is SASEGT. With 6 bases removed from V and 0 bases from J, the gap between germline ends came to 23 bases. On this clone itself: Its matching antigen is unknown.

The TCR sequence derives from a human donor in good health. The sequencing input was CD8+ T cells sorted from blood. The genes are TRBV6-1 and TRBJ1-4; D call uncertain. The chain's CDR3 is CASSEIGPGATTTNEKLFF. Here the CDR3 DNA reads TGTGCCAGCAGCGAAATTGGGCCGGGTGCGACCACAACTAATGAAAAACTGTTTTTT.